These T cell receptor beta chains were read from a single sample in a study of vaccination effects on CD4 cells after COVID-19. Sequencing was performed with immunoSEQ multiplex PCR; in TCRdb, only in-frame clones are kept and a portion is missing. The sample shows around 53,000 clones, nearly 75% of them seen only once. For these TCRs, the target antigens are not known. The starting material was CD4+ T cells from PBMCs cultured without peptide, obtained after COVID-19 vaccination. Every receptor here comes from a human donor who had a prior SARS-CoV-2 infection. CDR3s include the opening cysteine and the closing phenylalanine or tryptophan.

len: 16
j_gene: TRBJ2-3
v_gene: TRBV5-4
CDR3aa: CASSLIAGAKKDTQYF

len: 12
j_gene: TRBJ2-1
v_gene: TRBV20-1
CDR3aa: CSASRALNEQFF

len: 14
j_gene: TRBJ1-5
v_gene: TRBV5-6
CDR3aa: CASSNRDNDQPQHF

len: 12
j_gene: TRBJ2-1
v_gene: TRBV28
CDR3aa: CASIDRVHEQFF

len: 15
j_gene: TRBJ2-1
v_gene: TRBV18
CDR3aa: CASSPPSAGRHEQFF

len: 15
j_gene: TRBJ2-7
v_gene: TRBV7-2
CDR3aa: CASEGAGDLSYEQYF

len: 14
j_gene: TRBJ1-2
v_gene: TRBV3-1/TRBV3-2
CDR3aa: CASSRTGVNYGYTF

len: 12
j_gene: TRBJ1-6
v_gene: TRBV9
CDR3aa: CASSTGSTPLHF

len: 14
j_gene: TRBJ2-3
v_gene: TRBV7-3
CDR3aa: CASSSVSWGGTQYF

len: 16
j_gene: TRBJ2-7
v_gene: TRBV4-3
CDR3aa: CASSRTGLATTYEQYF

len: 15
j_gene: TRBJ2-1
v_gene: TRBV2
CDR3aa: CASSVGRTLLNEQFF